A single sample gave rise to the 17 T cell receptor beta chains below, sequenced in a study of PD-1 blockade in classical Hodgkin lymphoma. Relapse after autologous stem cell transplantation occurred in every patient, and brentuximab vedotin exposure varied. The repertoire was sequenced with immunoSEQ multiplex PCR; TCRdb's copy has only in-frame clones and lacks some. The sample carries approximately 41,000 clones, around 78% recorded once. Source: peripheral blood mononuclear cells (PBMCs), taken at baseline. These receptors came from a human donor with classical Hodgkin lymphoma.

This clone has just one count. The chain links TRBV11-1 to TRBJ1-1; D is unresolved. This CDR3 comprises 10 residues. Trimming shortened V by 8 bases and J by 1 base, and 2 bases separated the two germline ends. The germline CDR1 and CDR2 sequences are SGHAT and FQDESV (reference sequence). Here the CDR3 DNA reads TGTGCCAGCTCGAACACTGAAGCTTTCTTT. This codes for CASSNTEAFF.

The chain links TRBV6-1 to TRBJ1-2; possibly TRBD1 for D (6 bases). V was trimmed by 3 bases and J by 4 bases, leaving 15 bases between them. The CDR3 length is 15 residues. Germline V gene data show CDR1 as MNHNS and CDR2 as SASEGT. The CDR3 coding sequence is TGTGCCAGCAGTGACGTCCAAGGGGGGGGCTATGGCTACACCTTC. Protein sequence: CASSDVQGGGYGYTF.

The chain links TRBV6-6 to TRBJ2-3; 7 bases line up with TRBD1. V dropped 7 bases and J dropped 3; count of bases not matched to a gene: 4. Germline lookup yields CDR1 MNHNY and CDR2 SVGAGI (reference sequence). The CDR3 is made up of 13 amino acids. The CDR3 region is CASNVQGTDTQYF. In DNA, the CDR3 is TGTGCCAGCAACGTACAGGGGACAGATACGCAGTATTTT.

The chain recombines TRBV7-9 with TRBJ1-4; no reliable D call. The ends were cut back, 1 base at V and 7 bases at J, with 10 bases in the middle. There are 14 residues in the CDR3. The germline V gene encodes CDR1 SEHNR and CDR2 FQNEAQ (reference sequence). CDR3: CASSLGGEGEKLFF. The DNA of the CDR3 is TGTGCCAGCAGCTTAGGCGGGGAGGGTGAAAAACTGTTTTTT.

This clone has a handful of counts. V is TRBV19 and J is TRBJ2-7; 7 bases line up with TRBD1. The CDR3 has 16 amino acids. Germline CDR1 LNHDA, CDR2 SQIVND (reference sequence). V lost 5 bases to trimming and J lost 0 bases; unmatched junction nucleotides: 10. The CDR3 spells CASSPSGTASSYEQYF. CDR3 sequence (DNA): TGTGCCAGTAGTCCCTCCGGGACAGCGAGCTCCTACGAGCAGTACTTC. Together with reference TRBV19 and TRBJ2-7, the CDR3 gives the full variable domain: DGGITQSPKYLFRKEGQNVTLSCEQNLNHDAMYWYRQDPGQGLRLIYYSQIVNDFQKGDIAEGYSVSREKKESFPLTVTSAQKNPTAFYLCASSPSGTASSYEQYFGPGTRLTVT.

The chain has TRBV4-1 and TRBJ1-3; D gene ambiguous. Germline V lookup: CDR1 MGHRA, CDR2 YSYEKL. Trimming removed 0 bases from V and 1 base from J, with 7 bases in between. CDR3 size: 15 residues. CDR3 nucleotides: TGCGCCAGCAGCCAAGATCCAGATTCTGGAAACACCATATATTTT. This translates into CASSQDPDSGNTIYF.

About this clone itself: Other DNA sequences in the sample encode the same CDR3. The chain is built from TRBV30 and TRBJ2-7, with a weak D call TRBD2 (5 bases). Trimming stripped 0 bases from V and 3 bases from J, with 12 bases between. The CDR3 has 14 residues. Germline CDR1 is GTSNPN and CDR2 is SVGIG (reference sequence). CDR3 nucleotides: TGTGCCTGGAGTGTAGACCCCGGGGACTACGAGCAGTACTTC. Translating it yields CAWSVDPGDYEQYF.

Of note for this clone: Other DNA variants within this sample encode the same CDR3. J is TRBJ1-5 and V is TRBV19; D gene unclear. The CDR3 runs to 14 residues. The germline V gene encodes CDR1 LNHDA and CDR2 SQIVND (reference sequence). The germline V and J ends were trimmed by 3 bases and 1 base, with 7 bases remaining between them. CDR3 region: CASSIRGSNQPQHF. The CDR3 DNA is TGTGCCAGTAGTATCCGAGGGAGCAATCAGCCCCAGCATTTT.

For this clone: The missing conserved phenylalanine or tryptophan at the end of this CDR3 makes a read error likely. For the CDR3, the DNA is TGTGCCAGCAGCTTGGTTGGAGCTGGGATCTCCTACGAGCAGTACTCC. Its translation is CASSLVGAGISYEQYS. This sequence joins TRBV5-4 and TRBJ2-7, with D unclear. Germline CDR1 and CDR2: SGHNT and YYREEE (reference sequence). Trimming removed 0 bases from V and 0 bases from J, with 13 bases in between. The CDR3 is 16 amino acids.

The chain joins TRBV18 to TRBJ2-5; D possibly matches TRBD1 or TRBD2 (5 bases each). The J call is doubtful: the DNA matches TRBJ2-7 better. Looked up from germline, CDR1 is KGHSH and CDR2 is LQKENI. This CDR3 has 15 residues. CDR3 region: CASSPPGDLSNEQYF. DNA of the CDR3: TGTGCCAGCTCACCCCCTGGGGACCTCAGTAACGAGCAGTACTTC.

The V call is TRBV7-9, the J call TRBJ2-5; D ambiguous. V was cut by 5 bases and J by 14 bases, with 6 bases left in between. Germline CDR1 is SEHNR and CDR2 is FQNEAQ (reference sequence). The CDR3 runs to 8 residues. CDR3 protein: CASSGRYF. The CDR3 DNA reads TGTGCCAGCAGCGGCCGATACTTC.

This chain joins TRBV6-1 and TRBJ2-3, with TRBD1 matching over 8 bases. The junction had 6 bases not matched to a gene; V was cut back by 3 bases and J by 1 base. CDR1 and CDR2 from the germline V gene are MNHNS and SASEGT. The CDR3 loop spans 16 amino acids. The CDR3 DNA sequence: TGTGCCAGCAGTGAGATATTGACAGGGGGCACAGATACGCAGTATTTT. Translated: CASSEILTGGTDTQYF.

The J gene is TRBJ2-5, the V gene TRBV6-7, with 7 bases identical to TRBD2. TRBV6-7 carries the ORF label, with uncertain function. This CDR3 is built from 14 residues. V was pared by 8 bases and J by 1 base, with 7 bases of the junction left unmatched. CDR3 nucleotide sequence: TGTGCCAGCGACTCGGGAGGTTTCCAAGAGACCCAGTACTTC. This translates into CASDSGGFQETQYF.

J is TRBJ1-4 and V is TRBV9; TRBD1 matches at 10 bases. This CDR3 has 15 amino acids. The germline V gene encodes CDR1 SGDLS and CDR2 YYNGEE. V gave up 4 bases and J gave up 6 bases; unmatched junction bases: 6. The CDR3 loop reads CASSPGGTGDEKLFF. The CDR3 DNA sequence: TGTGCCAGCAGCCCAGGGGGGACAGGGGATGAAAAACTGTTTTTT.

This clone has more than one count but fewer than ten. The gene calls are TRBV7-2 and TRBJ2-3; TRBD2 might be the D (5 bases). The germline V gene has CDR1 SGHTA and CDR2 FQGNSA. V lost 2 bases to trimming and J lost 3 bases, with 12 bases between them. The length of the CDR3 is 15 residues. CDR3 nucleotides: TGTGCCAGCAGCTTAAACGGGGATCCTACAGATACGCAGTATTTT. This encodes CASSLNGDPTDTQYF.

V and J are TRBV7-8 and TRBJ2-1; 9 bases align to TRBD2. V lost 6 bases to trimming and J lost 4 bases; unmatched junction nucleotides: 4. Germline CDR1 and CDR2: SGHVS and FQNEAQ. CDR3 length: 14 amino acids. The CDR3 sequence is CASSLSGGYNEQFF. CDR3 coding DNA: TGTGCCAGCAGTCTAAGCGGGGGGTACAATGAGCAGTTCTTC.

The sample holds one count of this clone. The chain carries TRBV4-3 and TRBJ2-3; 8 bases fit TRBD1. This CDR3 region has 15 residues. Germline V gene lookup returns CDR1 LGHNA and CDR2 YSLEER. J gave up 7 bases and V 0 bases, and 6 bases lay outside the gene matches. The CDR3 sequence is CASSQDRGQINTQYF. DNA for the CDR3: TGCGCCAGCAGCCAAGACAGGGGGCAAATTAATACGCAGTATTTT.